The 31 T cell receptor beta chains presented below share a single source sample, sequenced in a study of cytomegalovirus exposure and HLA in healthy donors. With 60 Vbeta and 13 Jbeta primers, the PCR was carried out. Sequencing used immunoSEQ multiplex PCR; TCRdb keeps in-frame clones, though not all of them. The sample consists of some 150,000 clones, 72% of them appearing once. Sequencing was carried out using PBMCs. The receptors here all came from a man aged 45 to 65 in good health and CMV-seropositive.

Notes on this clone: At one of its ends the junction is not consistent with the germline gene, which may arise from a read error. Other DNA sequences within the sample encode an identical CDR3. The rearrangement links TRBV6-5 to TRBJ1-2, with TRBD1 matching 7 bases. CDR1 is MNHEY, CDR2 SVGAGI, per germline. The CDR3 is made up of 14 amino acids. The CDR3 DNA is TGCGCCAGCAGTTACGACAGGGATAACTATGGCTACACCTTC. This gives the protein CASSYDRDNYGYTF.

The CDR3 DNA follows: TGTGCCAGCAGCTTACAGGGGGATCAGCCCCAGCATTTT. Amino acid sequence: CASSLQGDQPQHF. J is TRBJ1-5 and V is TRBV7-2, with 7 nucleotides matching TRBD1. V lost 2 bases to trimming and J lost 5 bases; unmatched junction nucleotides: 0. Germline CDR1 is SGHTA and CDR2 is FQGNSA. The CDR3 has 13 amino acids.

The J gene is TRBJ2-5, the V gene TRBV19; TRBD1 agrees at 8 bases. The J call may be in error: the DNA end matches TRBJ2-7 better. CDR3 length: 14 residues. Germline V gene lookup returns CDR1 LNHDA and CDR2 SQIVND (reference sequence). The CDR3 DNA follows: TGTGCCAGTAGTGCAGGACAGGGTTCCTACGAGCAGTACTTC. This gives the protein CASSAGQGSYEQYF.

This chain's CDR3 is CASSPPGTSGRTSTEQYF. The DNA of the CDR3 is TGTGCCAGCTCACCACCCGGGACTAGCGGGAGGACTTCTACGGAGCAGTACTTC. This sequence joins TRBV18 and TRBJ2-7; the match to TRBD2 covers 15 bases. Germline V gives CDR1 KGHSH, CDR2 LQKENI. The ends lost 0 bases at V and 7 bases at J; junction bases unmatched: 10. The CDR3 is made up of 18 amino acids.

This clone was seen a single time. The gene calls are TRBV5-1 and TRBJ2-2; D may be TRBD1 (6 bases). V gave up 0 bases and J gave up 0 bases, with 9 bases separating them. The CDR3 is 16 amino acids. CDR1 SGHRS and CDR2 YFSETQ come from the germline V gene. The CDR3 reads CASSLDGTPNTGELFF. In DNA, the CDR3 is TGCGCCAGCAGCTTGGACGGGACACCGAACACCGGGGAGCTGTTTTTT.

The J gene is TRBJ1-2, the V gene TRBV7-2; 7 bases are a match to TRBD1. Unmatched junction bases numbered 4, after V lost 5 bases and J lost 4 bases. The CDR3 is 13 residues long. From germline, CDR1 is SGHTA and CDR2 FQGNSA. The DNA for the CDR3 is TGTGCCAGCAGCCTACAGGGGCTCTATGGCTACACCTTC. It encodes CASSLQGLYGYTF. Combining the CDR3 with reference TRBV7-2 and TRBJ1-2 gives the whole variable domain GAGVSQSPSNKVTEKGKDVELRCDPISGHTALYWYRQSLGQGLEFLIYFQGNSAPDKSGLPSDRFSAERTGGSVSTLTIQRTQQEDSAVYLCASSLQGLYGYTFGSGTRLTVV.

This chain joins TRBV19 and TRBJ2-7, with 10 bases matching TRBD1. This CDR3 comprises 15 residues. V was pared by 8 bases and J by 1 base, with 8 bases of the junction left unmatched. Germline CDR1 is LNHDA and CDR2 is SQIVND (reference sequence). The CDR3: CASRSGTGASYEQYF. The CDR3 DNA is TGTGCCAGTCGCTCCGGGACAGGGGCTTCCTACGAGCAGTACTTC.

The CDR3 is CATSRGGAGANVLTF. As DNA, the CDR3 is TGTGCCACCAGCAGGGGAGGGGCTGGGGCCAACGTCCTGACTTTC. This chain uses TRBV15 with TRBJ2-6; 7 bases match TRBD2. Trimming removed 3 bases from V and 2 bases from J; junction bases left unmatched: 1. This CDR3 is built from 15 residues. CDR1 is LNHNV, CDR2 YYDKDF, per germline (reference sequence).

This clone was seen a handful of times. Here the CDR3 DNA reads TGTGCCAGCAGTCGCCAGGGGTTGGGCAATCAGCCCCAGCATTTT. It encodes CASSRQGLGNQPQHF. The chain is built from TRBV6-5 and TRBJ1-5; a possible D gene is TRBD1 (6 bases). Germline-derived CDR1 and CDR2 are MNHEY and SVGAGI. The V gene lost 5 bases and the J gene lost 2 bases, with 13 bases spanning the gap. The CDR3 has 15 residues.

CDR3 sequence: CASSPRLPSGANVLTF. CDR3 in DNA: TGTGCCAGCAGTCCGAGACTCCCCTCTGGGGCCAACGTCCTGACTTTC. The chain carries TRBV28 and TRBJ2-6; D is ambiguous. The CDR3 has 16 amino acids. Trimming removed 5 bases at V and 0 bases at J, with 11 bases between. Germline V gives CDR1 MDHEN, CDR2 SYDVKM.

The rearrangement uses TRBV7-9 and TRBJ2-7; D possibly corresponds to TRBD1 (5 bases). The CDR3 spans 12 residues. V lost 4 bases and J 6 bases, leaving 10 bases between the germline ends. Germline V gene sequence: CDR1 SEHNR, CDR2 FQNEAQ (reference sequence). CDR3 sequence: CASSSGRSEQYF. The CDR3 DNA follows: TGTGCCAGCAGCTCAGGGCGGAGCGAGCAGTACTTC. Based on the CDR3 plus reference TRBV7-9 and TRBJ2-7, the full variable domain is DTGVSQNPRHKITKRGQNVTFRCDPISEHNRLYWYRQTLGQGPEFLTYFQNEAQLEKSRLLSDRFSAERPKGSFSTLEIQRTEQGDSAMYLCASSSGRSEQYFGPGTRLTVT.

The chain joins TRBV14 to TRBJ1-3; no clear D. Germline assignment: CDR1 SGHDN and CDR2 FVKESK. The CDR3 loop spans 16 amino acids. Trimming took 4 bases from V and 1 from J, leaving 14 bases between them. CDR3 region: CASSLERSISGNTIYF. CDR3 DNA: TGTGCCAGCAGCCTTGAGAGGTCTATTTCTGGAAACACCATATATTTT.

The rearrangement links TRBV6-1 to TRBJ1-1; D is ambiguous. V lost 4 bases, J lost 0 bases, and 6 bases lay in between. Germline V gene data show CDR1 as MNHNS and CDR2 as SASEGT. This CDR3 comprises 13 residues. Here the CDR3 DNA reads TGTGCCAGCAGTGCGTATTTGAACACTGAAGCTTTCTTT. Encoded protein: CASSAYLNTEAFF.

The chain couples TRBV21-1 to TRBJ1-2; the table's D call of TRBD1 was not tested on the DNA. TRBV21-1 represents a pseudogene. The CDR3 covers 14 residues. CDR3 sequence reads: CASGPGQKNYGYTF. DNA of the CDR3: TGTGCCAGCGGGCCGGGACAGAAGAACTATGGCTACACCTTC.

This clone has only a few counts. The rearrangement links TRBV5-6 to TRBJ2-2; 8 nucleotides line up with TRBD2. The V gene's germline CDR1 is SGHDT and CDR2 YYEEEE. The V segment lost 3 bases and the J segment 1 base; nucleotides outside the gene matches: 5. This CDR3 has 16 residues. CDR3 nucleotides: TGTGCCAGCAGCTATCTAGCGGGCGTGAACACCGGGGAGCTGTTTTTT. Its translation is CASSYLAGVNTGELFF. Based on the CDR3 plus reference TRBV5-6 and TRBJ2-2, the full variable domain is DAGVTQSPTHLIKTRGQQVTLRCSPKSGHDTVSWYQQALGQGPQFIFQYYEEEERQRGNFPDRFSGHQFPNYSSELNVNALLLGDSALYLCASSYLAGVNTGELFFGEGSRLTVL.

This clone was counted between two and nine times. V is TRBV15 and J is TRBJ2-5; 7 bases agree with TRBD2. The V gene end was trimmed by 0 bases and the J gene end by 5 bases; junction bases not matched to a gene: 12. Germline CDR1 and CDR2: LNHNV and YYDKDF (reference sequence). This CDR3 comprises 17 residues. CDR3 nucleotides: TGTGCCACCAGCAGAGATGGTTCGGGAGGACCCGCGGAGACCCAGTACTTC. Protein sequence: CATSRDGSGGPAETQYF.

The genes are TRBV19 and TRBJ1-5; no firm D call. Per germline, CDR1 LNHDA and CDR2 SQIVND (reference sequence). The CDR3 sequence is 15 residues long. The V and J ends lost 7 bases and 6 bases respectively, with 19 bases between them. CDR3: CASTPRGGRGQPQHF. The CDR3 DNA follows: TGTGCCAGTACCCCCCGCGGAGGACGAGGTCAGCCCCAGCATTTT.

This clone showed up just a few times. The same CDR3 can be traced to other DNA sequences in this sample. This chain links TRBV28 with TRBJ2-5; no clear D gene. This CDR3 contains 11 residues. Germline CDR1 and CDR2: MDHEN and SYDVKM. The V end was cut by 5 bases, the J end by 5 bases, with 6 bases between. This CDR3 reads CASSLLETQYF. CDR3 nucleotide sequence: TGTGCCAGCAGTCTTTTGGAGACCCAGTACTTC.

This rearrangement joins TRBV10-3 to TRBJ2-1; TRBD1 might be the D (6 bases). V lost 2 bases, J lost 0 bases, and 14 bases lay in between. Germline CDR1 and CDR2: ENHRY and SYGVKD. The CDR3 contains 17 residues. The CDR3 region has the DNA TGTGCCATCAGTGAGAGGATTCTGGGGGCCTCCTACAATGAGCAGTTCTTC. Translation: CAISERILGASYNEQFF.

V gene TRBV5-6 combines with J gene TRBJ2-3; 10 bases are shared with TRBD2. Per germline, CDR1 SGHDT and CDR2 YYEEEE. Losses at the gene ends were 7 bases for V and 2 bases for J; bases not matched to a gene: 7. This CDR3 has 15 amino acids. The CDR3 spells CASQLAGIDTDTQYF. The CDR3 DNA follows: TGTGCCAGCCAACTAGCGGGAATAGACACAGATACGCAGTATTTT.

This chain uses TRBV7-2 with TRBJ2-2, with D maybe TRBD1 (6 bases). CDR3 length: 18 amino acids. Trimming removed 5 bases from V and 4 bases from J, with 23 bases in between. Germline CDR1 is SGHTA and CDR2 is FQGNSA. This CDR3 reads CASSPIKTGPQGTGELFF. CDR3 coding DNA: TGTGCCAGCAGCCCGATAAAGACAGGTCCGCAGGGCACCGGGGAGCTGTTTTTT.

V gene TRBV19 combines with J gene TRBJ2-7; 9 nucleotides line up with TRBD1. Germline-derived CDR1 and CDR2 are LNHDA and SQIVND (reference sequence). The length of the CDR3 is 14 residues. The trim removed 8 bases at V and 2 bases at J, leaving 7 bases unmatched. The DNA for the CDR3 is TGTGCCAGTGCCAAGACAGGGGGAACCTACGAGCAGTACTTC. Translated: CASAKTGGTYEQYF.

On this clone itself: Other DNA sequences in this specimen translate into the identical CDR3. This chain joins TRBV6-1 and TRBJ1-1; D is ambiguous. Germline loops: CDR1 MNHNS, CDR2 SASEGT. This CDR3 contains 15 residues. Trimming shortened V by 7 bases and J by 1 base, and 16 bases separated the two germline ends. CDR3 protein: CASTPVGVRNTEAFF. In DNA form, the CDR3 reads TGTGCCAGCACCCCCGTCGGGGTTAGGAACACTGAAGCTTTCTTT.

The J gene is TRBJ1-4, the V gene TRBV7-2, with 9 nucleotides matching TRBD1. This CDR3 region has 16 residues. Per germline, CDR1 SGHTA and CDR2 FQGNSA. After removal of 4 bases from V and 8 bases from J, the junction contained 11 bases not matched to a gene. The CDR3 DNA is TGTGCCAGCAGCTGGGGGGGGACAGGGTCGGGGGAAAAACTGTTTTTT. Encoded protein: CASSWGGTGSGEKLFF.

This chain connects TRBV5-6 to TRBJ2-7, with 10 bases aligning to TRBD2. Per the germline V gene, CDR1 is SGHDT and CDR2 is YYEEEE. The trim removed 4 bases at V and 1 base at J, leaving 5 bases unmatched. The CDR3 contains 15 residues. The chain's CDR3 is CASSRISGRSYEQYF. DNA of the CDR3: TGTGCCAGCAGCCGGATTAGCGGGAGGTCCTACGAGCAGTACTTC.

This sequence joins TRBV9 and TRBJ1-1; maybe TRBD1 (6 bases). Germline CDR1 and CDR2: SGDLS and YYNGEE. Trimming shortened V by 4 bases and J by 7 bases, and 17 bases separated the two germline ends. The CDR3 is made up of 14 amino acids. The CDR3 region is CASSREGVKGEAFF. CDR3 nucleotides: TGTGCCAGCAGCCGGGAGGGGGTTAAGGGTGAAGCTTTCTTT.

The chain has TRBV5-1 and TRBJ1-4; possible D gene TRBD1, 5 bases. The CDR3 sequence is 15 residues long. V was pared by 2 bases and J by 1 base, with 9 bases between. The germline V gene encodes CDR1 SGHRS and CDR2 YFSETQ. The CDR3 sequence: CASSLGTGTNEKLFF. The CDR3 nucleotides are TGCGCCAGCAGCTTAGGTACAGGAACTAATGAAAAACTGTTTTTT.

This rearrangement joins TRBV28 to TRBJ2-6; 7 bases are shared with TRBD1. The CDR3 has 17 amino acids. J gave up 0 bases and V 4 bases, and 6 bases lay outside the gene matches. Germline V gives CDR1 MDHEN, CDR2 SYDVKM. CDR3 protein: CASSSPTGTSGANVLTF. Here the CDR3 DNA reads TGTGCCAGCAGTTCCCCGACAGGGACCTCTGGGGCCAACGTCCTGACTTTC.

As DNA, the CDR3 is TGCGCCAGCAGCTTGGCCGCTGACAGTCAGGGAGAGACCCAGTACTTC. Its translation: CASSLAADSQGETQYF. The chain is built from TRBV5-1 and TRBJ2-5; TRBD1 is a possible D gene (5 bases). Looked up from germline, CDR1 is SGHRS and CDR2 is YFSETQ. V was pared by 0 bases and J by 4 bases, with 16 bases between. This CDR3 has 16 residues. The whole variable domain, remainder taken from reference TRBV5-1 and TRBJ2-5, is KAGVTQTPRYLIKTRGQQVTLSCSPISGHRSVSWYQQTPGQGLQFLFEYFSETQRNKGNFPGRFSGRQFSNSRSEMNVSTLELGDSALYLCASSLAADSQGETQYFGPGTRLLVL.

The rearrangement uses TRBV2 and TRBJ1-1; TRBD1 is a possible D gene (6 bases). The CDR3 length is 13 residues. From germline, CDR1 is SNHLY and CDR2 FYNNEI. V lost 6 bases and J 7 bases, leaving 15 bases between the germline ends. The CDR3 spells CASSYRDKREAFF. CDR3 bases: TGTGCCAGCAGCTACAGGGACAAGCGTGAAGCTTTCTTT.

The rearrangement uses TRBV5-1 and TRBJ2-7, with a possible D match to TRBD1 (5 bases). Per the germline V gene, CDR1 is SGHRS and CDR2 is YFSETQ. CDR3 length: 14 amino acids. V was shortened by 2 bases and J by 7 bases, with 16 bases between the two germline ends. The CDR3 DNA sequence: TGCGCCAGCAGCTTAGGACAAGACGTGCGGGAGCAGTACTTC. Translated, it gives CASSLGQDVREQYF.